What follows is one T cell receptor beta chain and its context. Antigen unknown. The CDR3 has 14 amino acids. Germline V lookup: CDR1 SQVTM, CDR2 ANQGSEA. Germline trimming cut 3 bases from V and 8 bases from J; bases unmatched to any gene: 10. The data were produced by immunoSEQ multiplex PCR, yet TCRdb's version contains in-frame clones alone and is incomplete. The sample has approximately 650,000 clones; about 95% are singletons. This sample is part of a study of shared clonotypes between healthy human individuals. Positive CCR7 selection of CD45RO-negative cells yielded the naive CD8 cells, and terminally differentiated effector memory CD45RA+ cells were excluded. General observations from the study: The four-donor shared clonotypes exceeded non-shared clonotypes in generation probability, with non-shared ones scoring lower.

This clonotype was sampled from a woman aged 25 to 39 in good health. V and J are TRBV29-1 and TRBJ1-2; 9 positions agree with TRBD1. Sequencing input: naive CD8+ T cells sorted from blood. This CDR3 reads CSVDGTGSWRGYTF. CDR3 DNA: TGCAGCGTTGATGGGACAGGGAGTTGGCGCGGCTACACCTTC.